The source of this TCR beta chain is a study of shared clonotypes between healthy human individuals (dated by TCRdb to about 2020). Study-wide context: Three men and two women, aged 18 to 49 years, made up the cohort. Per donor, three plates each were used for CD4 naive and CD4 memory, two for CD8 naive, and one for CD8 memory. To estimate repertoire size and how much clonotypes are shared between individuals, the study performed deep sequencing of blood TCR repertoires from roughly five healthy adults. Libraries were prepared and TCR repertoires were sequenced by different laboratories using diverse techniques, in order to increase sequencing depth and limit assay-specific biases. Each donor's leukapheresis produced roughly between roughly 0.85 and 9.5 billion PBMCs.

As regards this clone: Its antigen specificity is not known. Per-nucleotide qualities are absent, and no much larger clonotype sits a single base away.

Donors were healthy HIV-negative adults with no recently reported acute infections or vaccinations. Every donor was a Caucasian adult living in Nashville, Tennessee, USA. CD4+ T cells were enriched by magnetic negative selection, after which naive cells were positively selected on CD45RA and the negative fraction was taken as the memory subset. Blood was obtained by leukapheresis, after which PBMCs were separated by Ficoll-Histopaque density gradient centrifugation and cryopreserved in liquid nitrogen vapor phase. Analytical flow cytometry was used to check the purity and quantity of each magnetically sorted T cell population. Each sorted fraction had its genomic DNA isolated and then quantified by UV absorbance on a Nanodrop 2000c. TCR CDR3 regions were amplified from genomic DNA by multiplex PCR using the deep immunoSEQ assay. Extracted genomic DNA from each cell subset was distributed evenly across all wells of several immunoSEQ 96-well plates, and each plate was treated as a replicate. For sorted subsets, around 200 ng genomic DNA, equal to 30,000 to 35,000 T cell genomes, was loaded into each replicate PCR. The purified libraries were quantified using a Qubit 3.0 fluorometer, sized with a Bioanalyzer 2100, and then quantified again using the KAPA Library Quantification kit. Every immunoSEQ 96-well plate was sequenced on a dedicated single-read 150-cycle Illumina NextSeq 550 flow cell. As for the original processing: Because the immunoSEQ output included only junctional sequences and no quality scores, the filtering could not be the same as the filtering used for full-length reads. To assign V/J genes and CDR3, sequences were annotated against IMGT germline references using PyIR, a Python wrapper for IgBLAST v1.9. Reads were removed for weak V/J assignments (E-value above 1e-6), missing CDR3, stop codons, out-of-frame junctions, or ambiguous translated residues. V3J clonotypes were defined as sequences sharing the same inferred V gene, J gene, and CDR3 amino acid sequence. The percentage overlap between two repertoires was calculated by dividing the number of shared unique clonotypes by the size of the smaller repertoire. RTK rarefaction, the Chao1 estimator, and Recon v2.1 estimates of unobserved clonotypes were used to assess repertoire richness. Generation probabilities for all TCRbeta clonotypes obtained by the gDNA method from a few donors were computed using OLGA. Drawn from immuneACCESS, this table holds only the in-frame rearrangements with V and J called that TCRdb kept. Clones are partly lost; checked studies trace under half to an unresolved V gene and leave the rest unexplained. Clone size and V and J calls were adopted from that table, with D and trimming inferred from the DNA. The sample records over a million clones, more than 95% of which are singletons. The ten most abundant clones make up roughly 1.2% of the sample.

The paper as a whole reports these results and caveats: Naive subsets generally had larger estimated clonotype richness than memory subsets. When a handful of donors were compared, the shared fraction of clonotypes was 5% to 6.5% for naive CD4, around 3.5% for naive CD8, 2.3% for memory CD4, and less than 0.45% for memory CD8. Compared with non-shared clonotypes, clonotypes shared by all four sorted-subset donors had higher generation probabilities. Only blood was sampled, and tissue TCR repertoires likely differ from those in blood. Incomplete sequencing was indicated by rarefaction of sorted-subset datasets, despite the large sequencing depth. Because the study included only a small number of donors, the genetic and exposure-history diversity represented was limited. Based on pairwise subsampling, the degree of clonotype sharing among donors was expected to be affected by sequencing depth.

Measured from the cysteine to the phenylalanine, the CDR3 is 14 residues long. Of all the DNA, just the CDR3 is kept, 42 bases in frame from base 1. Based on the germline V gene, the CDR1 and CDR2 sequences are SGHRS and YFSETQ. Ends trimmed: V by 9 bases, J by 2 bases; bases unmatched to a gene: 4. The source material was naive CD4+ T cells sorted from blood. This sample's cell subset or site label indicates: CD45RA+ positively selected. The sequence joins TRBV5-1 to TRBJ2-7, with 14 bases in between that match TRBD2. The receptor was isolated from a man aged 25-45 years in good health. The nucleotide sequence is TGCGCCACCAGGACTAGCGGGGGGACCTACGAGCAGTACTTC. Translated, this gives CATRTSGGTYEQYF.